The T cell receptor beta chain under discussion was sequenced for a study of radiotherapy plus CTLA-4 blockade in lung cancer. Study context: An objective response was seen in 18% of patients, and disease control in 25% to 40%.

Sequencing used immunoSEQ multiplex PCR; TCRdb keeps in-frame clones, though not all of them. The sample shows roughly 45,000 clones, roughly 60% of them seen only once. V trimming: 6 bases; J trimming: 0 bases; junction bases outside the gene matches: 4. The CDR3 runs 16 residues. Germline CDR1 is SGHVS and CDR2 is FNYEAQ. Focal radiation was given together with CTLA-4 blockade (ipilimumab) to patients with chemo-refractory metastatic non-small-cell lung cancer. About this clone itself: Its matching antigen is unknown.

Study conclusions and caveats: After treatment with radiotherapy plus ipilimumab, TCR clones that came from the tumor expanded in blood. Early blood T cell clone dynamics, with interferon-beta, were reported to best predict response.

The receptor was derived from a human donor with non-small cell lung cancer who had a partial response to radiotherapy plus ipilimumab. Sequencing used peripheral blood, obtained from a patient treated with radiotherapy plus ipilimumab. The chain combines TRBV7-6 with TRBJ2-3; 12 bases are a match to TRBD2. The CDR3 nucleotides read TGTGCCAGCAGGCCTGGGACTAGCGGGAGCACAGATACGCAGTATTTT. The encoded protein is CASRPGTSGSTDTQYF.